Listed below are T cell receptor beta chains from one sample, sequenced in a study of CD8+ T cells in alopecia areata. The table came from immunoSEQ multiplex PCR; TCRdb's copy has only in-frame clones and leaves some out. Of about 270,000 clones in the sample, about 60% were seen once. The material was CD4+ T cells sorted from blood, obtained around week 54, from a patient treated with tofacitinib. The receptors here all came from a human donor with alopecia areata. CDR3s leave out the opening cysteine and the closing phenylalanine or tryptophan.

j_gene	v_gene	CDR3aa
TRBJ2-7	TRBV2	ASSGTHSYEQY
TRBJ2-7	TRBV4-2	ASSQDFRGREQY
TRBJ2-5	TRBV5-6	ASTKGLAVETQY
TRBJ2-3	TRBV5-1	ASTGSVDTQY
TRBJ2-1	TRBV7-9	ASSLAPAREQF
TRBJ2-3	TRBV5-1	ASSSQGAGDTQY
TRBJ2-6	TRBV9	ASSVEGGRYSGANVLT
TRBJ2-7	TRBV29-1	SVTGTGGDEQY
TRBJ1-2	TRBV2	ASSPGSYGYT
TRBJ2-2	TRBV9	ASSVDGENTGELF
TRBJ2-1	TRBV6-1	ASSPLPGGPL
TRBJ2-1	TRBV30	AWSVYSYNEQF
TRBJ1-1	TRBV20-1	SARLNTEAF
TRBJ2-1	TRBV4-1	ASSQVDRVYNEQF
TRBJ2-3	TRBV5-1	ASSLGQNTDTQY
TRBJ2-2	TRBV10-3	AIRSGTGGIGELF
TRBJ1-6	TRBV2	ASSEFARNSPLH
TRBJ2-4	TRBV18	ASSPPGRGGQNIQY
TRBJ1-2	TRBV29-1	SVAAGAGSYT
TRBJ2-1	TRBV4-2	ASSPRQGDSYNEQF
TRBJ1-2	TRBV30	AWSAGARNYGYT
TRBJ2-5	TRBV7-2	ASSQGRETQY
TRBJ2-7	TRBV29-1	SVSGLAYEQY
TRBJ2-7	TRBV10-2	ASMAGARGEQY
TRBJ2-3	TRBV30	AWSPLAGVPSTDTQY
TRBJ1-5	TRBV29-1	SVESPGQPQH
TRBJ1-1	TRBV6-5	ASKRSMNTEAF
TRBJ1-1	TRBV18	ASSPGARGLSTEAF
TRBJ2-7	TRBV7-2	ASSLGYVYEQY
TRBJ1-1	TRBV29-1	SVSNGRAEAF
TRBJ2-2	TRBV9	ASKSSSGELF
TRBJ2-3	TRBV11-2	ASSSPGLAGYTDTQY
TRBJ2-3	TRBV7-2	ASSHDRAADTQY
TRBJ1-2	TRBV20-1	SAKGNYGYT
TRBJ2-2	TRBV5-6	ASSLFSREDTGELF
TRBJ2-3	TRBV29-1	SGRDRHNTDTQY